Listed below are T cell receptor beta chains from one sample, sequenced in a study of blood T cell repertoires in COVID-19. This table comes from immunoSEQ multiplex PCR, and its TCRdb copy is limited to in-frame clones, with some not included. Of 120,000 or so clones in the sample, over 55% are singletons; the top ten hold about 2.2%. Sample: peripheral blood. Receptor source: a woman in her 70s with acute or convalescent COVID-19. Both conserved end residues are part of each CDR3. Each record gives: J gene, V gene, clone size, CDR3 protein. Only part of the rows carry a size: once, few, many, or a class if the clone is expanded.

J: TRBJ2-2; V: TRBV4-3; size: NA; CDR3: CASSQEGDTGELFF
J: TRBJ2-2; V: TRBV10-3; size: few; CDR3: CAISRTPSNTGELFF
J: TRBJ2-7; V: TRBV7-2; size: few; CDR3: CASSLEVAGDYEQYF
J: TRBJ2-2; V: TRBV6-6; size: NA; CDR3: CASSLPSGGANTGELFF
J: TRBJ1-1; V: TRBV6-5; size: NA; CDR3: CASSKRTAMNTEAFF
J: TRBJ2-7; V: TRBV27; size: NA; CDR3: CASSSAIGLAGAYEQYF
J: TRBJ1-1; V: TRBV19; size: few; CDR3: CASGRDRVNTEAFF
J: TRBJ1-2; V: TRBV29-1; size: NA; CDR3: CSVEDLPRYGYTF
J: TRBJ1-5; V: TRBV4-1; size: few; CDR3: CASSQSREGGNQPQHF
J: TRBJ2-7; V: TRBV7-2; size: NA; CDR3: CASSLGPSGRYEQYF
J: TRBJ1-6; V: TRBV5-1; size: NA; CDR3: CASSPGQGNSPLHF
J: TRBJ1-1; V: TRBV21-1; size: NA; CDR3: CASSKARTGRVAEAFF
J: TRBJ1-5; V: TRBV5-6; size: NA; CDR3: CASSLAQVPNQPQHF
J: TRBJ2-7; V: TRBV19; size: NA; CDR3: CASSISSSSYEQYF
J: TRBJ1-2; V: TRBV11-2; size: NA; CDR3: CASSLTRDLLQGVYGYTF
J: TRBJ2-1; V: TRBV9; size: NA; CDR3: CASSVLAGGLIEQFF
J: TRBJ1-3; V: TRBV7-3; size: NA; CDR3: CASSYRLGNTIYF
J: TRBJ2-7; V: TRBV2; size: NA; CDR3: CASSDRGSYEQYF
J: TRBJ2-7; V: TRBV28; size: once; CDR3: CASRTWTSGPTYEQYF
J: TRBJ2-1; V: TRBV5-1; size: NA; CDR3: CASSLSGTYNEQFF
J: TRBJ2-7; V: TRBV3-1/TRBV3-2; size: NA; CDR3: CASSHLGQGISRNEQYF
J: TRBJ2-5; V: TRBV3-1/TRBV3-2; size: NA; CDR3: CASSQEKTGGGETQYF